A selection of T cell receptor beta chains follows, all from one sample in a study of blood T cells in healthy people across ages. TCRdb re-called the 5' RACE reads with MiXCR, one entry per CDR3 protein. The sample includes approximately 880,000 distinct CDR3 sequences, about 48% of them seen just once. Sample: blood. These receptors were taken from a man aged 25 to 45 in good health. Both conserved end residues are part of each CDR3. D genes are given only for firm matches. Not every row has a clone size; where given, it reads once, few, many or a size class.

j_call d_call v_call clone_size cdr3_aa cdr3_nt
TRBJ2-4 . TRBV7-2 . CASSLEGRLLAKNIQYF TGTGCCAGCAGCTTAGAGGGCAGACTACTAGCCAAAAACATTCAGTACTTC
TRBJ2-3 . TRBV9 . CASSLETGYSTDTQYF TGTGCCAGCAGCCTAGAGACAGGTTATAGCACAGATACGCAGTATTTT
TRBJ1-1 TRBD1 TRBV7-3 . CASSSGTVMNTEAFF TGTGCCAGCAGCTCCGGGACAGTCATGAACACTGAAGCTTTCTTT
TRBJ1-1 . TRBV7-9 . CASSLQQGNTEAFF TGTGCCAGCAGCTTACAGCAGGGGAACACTGAAGCTTTCTTT
TRBJ2-3 . TRBV20-1 once CSAATGSATTDTQYF TGCAGTGCTGCCACGGGTAGCGCGACCACAGATACGCAGTATTTT
TRBJ1-1 TRBD1 TRBV18 few CASSPRTGMNTEAFF TGTGCCAGCTCACCCCGGACAGGAATGAACACTGAAGCTTTCTTT
TRBJ1-1 . TRBV4-2 . CTSSPLEGWTEAFF TGTACCAGCAGCCCCCTGGAGGGGTGGACTGAAGCTTTCTTT
TRBJ2-5 . TRBV24-1 . CATSNYKGQTQYF TGTGCCACCAGTAACTACAAGGGGCAGACCCAGTACTTC
TRBJ1-4 . TRBV6-5 . CASSPSPEIGEKLFF TGTGCCAGCAGCCCCTCCCCCGAGATCGGTGAAAAACTGTTTTTT
TRBJ2-3 TRBD2 TRBV5-1 . CASSLEWGGADTQYF TGCGCCAGCAGCTTGGAGTGGGGGGGGGCAGATACGCAGTATTTT
TRBJ2-7 . TRBV6-1 . CASSDGPLEQYF TGTGCCAGCAGTGATGGCCCTTTGGAGCAGTACTTC
TRBJ2-7 . TRBV6-5 . CASSSPRGSYNEQYF TGTGCCAGCAGTTCCCCCAGGGGCTCCTACAATGAGCAGTACTTC
TRBJ2-7 . TRBV12-3/TRBV12-4 . CASSPYGPHEQYF TGTGCCAGCAGCCCGTACGGACCCCACGAGCAGTACTTC
TRBJ2-7 TRBD1 TRBV6-1 few CASSEARTGLNEQYF TGTGCCAGCAGTGAAGCGAGGACAGGGCTCAACGAGCAGTACTTC
TRBJ1-4 . TRBV24-1 . CATSGYPGRLNEKLFF TGTGCCACCAGTGGATATCCGGGACGGTTAAATGAAAAACTGTTTTTT
TRBJ2-5 . TRBV5-1 . CASSGTKYNEQYF TGCGCCAGCAGCGGAACAAAGTACAATGAGCAGTACTTC
TRBJ1-2 . TRBV7-2 . CASSSGSGELNYGYTF TGTGCCAGCAGCTCCGGTTCTGGAGAGCTAAACTATGGCTACACCTTC
TRBJ2-7 TRBD1 TRBV28 . CASSSRQGVVDEQYF TGTGCCAGCAGTTCACGACAGGGGGTGGTCGACGAGCAGTACTTC
TRBJ2-2 . TRBV10-2 . CASSSSQGQGIAGELFF TGCGCCAGCAGTAGTTCGCAGGGCCAGGGGATCGCCGGGGAGCTGTTTTTT
TRBJ1-6 . TRBV20-1 few CSASPGGNNSPLHF TGCAGTGCTAGCCCTGGGGGGAACAATTCACCCCTCCACTTT
TRBJ1-1 . TRBV27 . CASSPRQGFAQEAFF TGTGCCAGCAGCCCGAGGCAAGGATTCGCCCAAGAAGCTTTCTTT
TRBJ2-1 . TRBV12-3/TRBV12-4 . CASVNDVNEQFF TGTGCCAGCGTAAATGATGTGAATGAGCAGTTCTTC
TRBJ2-3 . TRBV6-2/TRBV6-3 many CASSHYGGAADTQYF TGTGCCAGCAGTCATTATGGCGGGGCCGCAGATACGCAGTATTTT
TRBJ1-1 . TRBV27 once CASRRDQGALMNTEAFF TGTGCCAGCAGGAGAGACCAGGGCGCCCTTATGAACACTGAAGCTTTCTTT